This is a list of T cell receptor beta chains from one sample in a study of yellow fever vaccine responses in identical twins. TCRdb reprocessed the RT-PCR reads via MiXCR and lists one record per CDR3 protein. The top ten clones hold about 4.8% of a sample with about 23,000 distinct CDR3 sequences, under 85% of them seen once. Sample: T cells from blood (PBMCs), unsorted or a sorted subset (not recorded which), taken before or after yellow fever vaccination (not recorded which). The receptors were sampled from a woman aged 18-29 years who received the yellow fever vaccine. CDR3s include the opening cysteine and the closing phenylalanine or tryptophan. The order of the fields is V gene, D gene, J gene, clone size, CDR3 DNA, CDR3 protein. A D gene is named only where the DNA matches it firmly. Size is stated for part of the rows, as once, few or many counts, or as a class when the clone is expanded.

>TRBV7-9|-|TRBJ2-1|few
TGTGCCAGCAACGCGGGATCTAAGTACAATGAGCAGTTCTTC
CASNAGSKYNEQFF
>TRBV11-1|-|TRBJ2-1|once
TGTGCCAGCAGCTTAAGCGTGCTAGGTTTAGGCAATGAGCAGTTCTTC
CASSLSVLGLGNEQFF
>TRBV10-3|TRBD2|TRBJ2-6|-
TGTGCCATCACAACTAGCGGGGCCCCCTTCTCTGGGGCCAACGTCCTGACTTTC
CAITTSGAPFSGANVLTF
>TRBV6-1|-|TRBJ2-1|-
TGTGCCAGCAGTGCCCGACCCGACGGCAATGAGCAGTTCTTC
CASSARPDGNEQFF
>TRBV20-1|-|TRBJ2-5|-
TGCAGTGCTAGAGATCCCCACACGGGGTCAGAGACCCAGTACTTC
CSARDPHTGSETQYF
>TRBV11-1|-|TRBJ2-3|-
TGTGCCAGCAGCTCCCGGGCTGGCGGGTTGAGGCCAGATACGCAGTATTTT
CASSSRAGGLRPDTQYF
>TRBV12-3/TRBV12-4|TRBD2|TRBJ2-5|-
TGTGCCAGCAGAAACCTACTAGCGGGAGGAGGAGAGACCCAGTACTTC
CASRNLLAGGGETQYF
>TRBV20-1|-|TRBJ2-5|once
TGCAGTGCCACCCGGGGGGCGCAGGAGACCCAGTACTTC
CSATRGAQETQYF
>TRBV6-2/TRBV6-3|TRBD1|TRBJ1-5|-
TGTGCCAGCACGACCCGGACAGGGTCTAGCAATCAGCCCCAGCATTTT
CASTTRTGSSNQPQHF
>TRBV11-2|-|TRBJ2-3|-
TGTGCCAGCAGCTTACAACAGACCACGCAGTATTTT
CASSLQQTTQYF
>TRBV28|-|TRBJ1-5|-
TGTGCCAGCAGTGTTCCGACAGGAGGCAATCAGCCCCAGCATTTT
CASSVPTGGNQPQHF
>TRBV20-1|TRBD2|TRBJ2-7|-
TGCAGTGCTAGGACTAGCGGGGAATACGAGCAGTACTTC
CSARTSGEYEQYF
>TRBV11-2|TRBD1|TRBJ1-2|-
TGTGCCAGCAGCTTAGGCGACAGGGGAGGAATCGGCTACACCTTC
CASSLGDRGGIGYTF
>TRBV20-1|-|TRBJ1-4|-
TGCAGTGCTAGAGAGGCCGGAAAACTGTTTTTT
CSAREAGKLFF
>TRBV11-2|TRBD1|TRBJ1-3|-
TGTGCCAGCAGCTTTTCAGGGGGCAGGGGAAACACCATATATTTT
CASSFSGGRGNTIYF
>TRBV4-1|-|TRBJ1-5|-
TGCGCCAGCAGCCGCTTACAGGGTAAACAGCCCCAGCATTTT
CASSRLQGKQPQHF
>TRBV18|TRBD1|TRBJ1-1|-
TGTGCCAGCTCACCACCGTTAGGACAGGAGAACACTGAAGCTTTCTTT
CASSPPLGQENTEAFF
>TRBV18|-|TRBJ2-1|-
TGTGCCAGCTCACCACTGGATAATGACAGTCCCTACAATGAGCAGTTCTTC
CASSPLDNDSPYNEQFF
>TRBV5-1|-|TRBJ2-1|few
TGCGCCAGCACGGGTAGCGGTCACAATGAGCAGTTCTTC
CASTGSGHNEQFF
>TRBV20-1|-|TRBJ2-5|-
TGCAGAGCTAGGGGAGAGACCCAGTACTTC
CRARGETQYF
>TRBV6-1|-|TRBJ1-2|-
TGTGCCAGCAGTGAAATGATTGGGGTTGGCTATGGCTACACCTTC
CASSEMIGVGYGYTF
>TRBV19|-|TRBJ2-1|-
TGTGCCAGTAGGTTGACAGCGTCAAGTTCCTACAATGAGCAGTTCTTC
CASRLTASSSYNEQFF
>TRBV20-1|TRBD2|TRBJ2-1|-
TGCAGTGCTAGAGGTCCGACTAGCCCAAACCTCGATGAGCAGTTCTTC
CSARGPTSPNLDEQFF
>TRBV24-1|TRBD2|TRBJ2-3|-
TGTGCCACCGGCCGCGGGGGTAGCACAGATACGCAGTATTTT
CATGRGGSTDTQYF
>TRBV29-1|-|TRBJ1-2|-
TGCAGCGTTGATGGGGAGTCCTATGGCTACACCTTC
CSVDGESYGYTF
>TRBV9|-|TRBJ2-1|-
TGTGCCAGCAGCAAGAAGTGGGATGAGCAGTTCTTC
CASSKKWDEQFF
>TRBV29-1|TRBD1|TRBJ1-1|-
TGCAGCGTTGCGGGACAGGGGAACACTGAAGCTTTCTTT
CSVAGQGNTEAFF
>TRBV12-3/TRBV12-4|-|TRBJ2-5|-
TGTGCCAGCAGTCATGGGACAGCCGACGGGGGGACCCAGTACTTC
CASSHGTADGGTQYF
>TRBV5-1|-|TRBJ2-3|few
TGCGCCAGCAGTAAAAGCTTTAGCACAGATACGCAGTATTTT
CASSKSFSTDTQYF
>TRBV7-6|TRBD2|TRBJ2-1|-
TGTGCCAGCAGCTTATCGCCCGGGGGACTAGGGGATGAGCAGTTCTTC
CASSLSPGGLGDEQFF
>TRBV11-3|-|TRBJ2-7|-
TGTGCCAGCAGCTCGCTAGGGAGTTGGGAGCAGTACTTC
CASSSLGSWEQYF
>TRBV12-3/TRBV12-4|-|TRBJ2-7|-
TGTGCCAGCAGTTTAGCGCAGGACTACGAGCAGTACTTC
CASSLAQDYEQYF
>TRBV6-1|-|TRBJ2-5|-
TGTGCCAGCAGTGATCTGCCCGAGACCCAGTACTTC
CASSDLPETQYF
>TRBV7-3|TRBD2|TRBJ2-3|-
TGTGCCAGCAGCTTAACAGCTAGCGGGAGTACAGATACGCAGTATTTT
CASSLTASGSTDTQYF
>TRBV28|-|TRBJ2-1|-
TGTGCCAGCACCCGTTGGGACAATGAGCAGTTCTTC
CASTRWDNEQFF